Listed below are T cell receptor beta chains from one sample, sequenced in a study of human T cells and chemical hapten exposure. TCRdb re-called the RACE reads with MiXCR, one entry per CDR3 protein. The table includes roughly 84,000 distinct CDR3 sequences, more than 9% detected once. Sequenced material: whole blood, taken in connection with sensitization to the hapten diphenylcyclopropenone (DPC). Receptor source: a woman aged 50 to 60 with alopecia areata. Some clones in this sample may be carry-over from other donors' samples. Each CDR3 is given with its conserved first and last residue. Each record gives: clone size, D gene, V gene, J gene, CDR3 DNA, CDR3 protein. The D gene is left open where the match is weak. Size values are once, few and many counts, or a class for expanded clones, and some rows have none.

size: many; D: .; V: TRBV7-2; J: TRBJ1-5; DNA: TGTGCCAGCAGCTTATCCGGGGCCCGGAATCAGCCCCAGCATTTT; CDR3: CASSLSGARNQPQHF
size: .; D: TRBD2; V: TRBV19; J: TRBJ2-7; DNA: TGTGCCAGTAGTACCCTGGGGACTAGCAGAGGCTACGAGCAGTACTTC; CDR3: CASSTLGTSRGYEQYF
size: few; D: .; V: TRBV14; J: TRBJ2-2; DNA: TGTGCCAGCAGCTTCTTAATCACCGGGGAGCTGTTTTTT; CDR3: CASSFLITGELFF
size: .; D: .; V: TRBV28; J: TRBJ1-4; DNA: TGTGCCAGCAGTTTTAACAGACGCTATTTTTTT; CDR3: CASSFNRRYFF
size: many; D: .; V: TRBV5-5; J: TRBJ2-7; DNA: TGTGCCAGCAGTGATGGCCCCTCGGTGCTCTACGAGCAGTACTTC; CDR3: CASSDGPSVLYEQYF
size: many; D: .; V: TRBV2; J: TRBJ2-1; DNA: TGTGCCAGCAGTGTACCCGGGAGCTCCTACAATGAGCAGTTCTTC; CDR3: CASSVPGSSYNEQFF
size: many; D: .; V: TRBV7-9; J: TRBJ2-7; DNA: TGTGCCAGCAGCTTAGTTGGGACCCCCTCTCGCGAGCAGTACTTC; CDR3: CASSLVGTPSREQYF
size: many; D: .; V: TRBV12-3/TRBV12-4; J: TRBJ2-2; DNA: TGTGCCAGCAGTTTACTAGTTAGCACCGGGGAGCTGTTTTTT; CDR3: CASSLLVSTGELFF
size: .; D: .; V: TRBV20-1; J: TRBJ2-2; DNA: TGCAGTGCTCGACCCGCCAGGGATGGCACCGGGGAGCTGTTTTTT; CDR3: CSARPARDGTGELFF
size: few; D: .; V: TRBV7-9; J: TRBJ2-7; DNA: TGTGCCAGCAGCTTAACCGGAGGGCGCTTCCACGAGCAGTACTTC; CDR3: CASSLTGGRFHEQYF
size: few; D: .; V: TRBV18; J: TRBJ2-6; DNA: TGTGCCAGCTCACCAACAGGGCCTGGGGCCAACGTCCTGACTTTC; CDR3: CASSPTGPGANVLTF
size: few; D: TRBD1; V: TRBV19; J: TRBJ1-4; DNA: TGTGCCAGTACAGATCGGGGGACAGTTAATGAAAAACTGTTTTTT; CDR3: CASTDRGTVNEKLFF
size: many; D: TRBD2; V: TRBV27; J: TRBJ2-7; DNA: TGTGCCAGCATGAGACTAGCGGGAGTTTTCGAGCAGTACTTC; CDR3: CASMRLAGVFEQYF
size: few; D: .; V: TRBV15; J: TRBJ2-1; DNA: TGTGCCACCAGCAGAGCGGTGGCTAGCGACTACAATGAGCAGTTCTTC; CDR3: CATSRAVASDYNEQFF
size: few; D: TRBD1; V: TRBV5-1; J: TRBJ2-1; DNA: TGCGCCAGCACCCTGACAGGGGGAAGCAATGAGCAGTTCTTC; CDR3: CASTLTGGSNEQFF